This T cell receptor beta chain was documented in a study of cytomegalovirus exposure and HLA in healthy donors. Study conclusions and caveats: Among immune exposure information, only CMV serostatus was available. Productive status was seen about 87% or about 30% of the time for most TCR beta V segments in an earlier analysis. The study recorded 150 to 200 TCR beta chains that were cytomegalovirus-associated.

The primer mix had 60 Vbeta and 13 Jbeta primers. The assay was immunoSEQ multiplex PCR, and TCRdb's table has in-frame clones only and misses some. Among 160,000 or so clones listed, 70% to 80% were seen once. About this clone itself: The antigen is not known.

The V end lost 2 bases, the J end lost 0 bases, and 7 bases lay between the germline ends. The CDR3 consists of 15 residues. The V gene's germline CDR1 is MRHNA and CDR2 SNTAGT. Material: PBMCs. The clonotype originates from a man between 25 and 39 years old in good health and CMV-seropositive. This chain links TRBV6-4 with TRBJ2-2; D may be TRBD1 (6 bases). For the CDR3, the DNA is TGTGCCAGCAGTGACAACAGGGCGAACACCGGGGAGCTGTTTTTT. Its protein product is CASSDNRANTGELFF.